Listed here are 23 T cell receptor beta chains from one sample, sequenced in a study of blood T cell repertoires in COVID-19. The data were produced by immunoSEQ multiplex PCR, yet TCRdb's version contains in-frame clones alone and is incomplete. The table lists 150,000 or so clones, 86% of them singletons. Material for sequencing was peripheral blood. The source is a man in his 60s with acute or convalescent COVID-19.

The rearrangement links TRBV28 to TRBJ2-3, with 8 bases lining up with TRBD1. V trimming: 7 bases; J trimming: 5 bases; junction bases outside the gene matches: 8. From germline, CDR1 is MDHEN and CDR2 SYDVKM. This CDR3 has 14 amino acids. In nucleotides, the CDR3 is TGTGCCAGCACCTCGGACAGGGTGCAAGATACGCAGTATTTT. Encoded protein: CASTSDRVQDTQYF.

The V and J genes are TRBV10-3 and TRBJ2-7, with D perhaps TRBD2 (5 bases). Deletions cut 2 bases from V and 6 bases from J, with 11 bases between. The CDR3 extends over 13 amino acids. Germline CDR1 is ENHRY and CDR2 is SYGVKD. The DNA for the CDR3 is TGTGCCATCAGTGAGCTAGGCGGGTCCGAGCAGTACTTC. Amino acid sequence: CAISELGGSEQYF.

The chain couples TRBV20-1 to TRBJ1-2; no reliable D call. In germline, CDR1 is DFQATT, CDR2 SNEGSKA (reference sequence). The CDR3 spans 13 residues. Trimming removed 3 bases from V and 5 bases from J, with 13 bases in between. The CDR3 is CSASPPGLYGYTF. The CDR3, as DNA: TGCAGTGCTAGTCCCCCGGGATTATATGGCTACACCTTC.

The J gene is TRBJ1-1, the V gene TRBV10-3, with a tentative D call TRBD1 (6 bases). Germline loops: CDR1 ENHRY, CDR2 SYGVKD. The CDR3 sequence is 12 residues long. V was pared by 8 bases and J by 4 bases, with 11 bases between. CDR3 in DNA: TGTGCCATCGGTACAGGGATCACTGAAGCTTTCTTT. Residues: CAIGTGITEAFF.

The chain links TRBV27 to TRBJ2-6; a weak D match, TRBD2 (5 bases). V was cut by 6 bases and J by 0 bases, with 9 bases left in between. The CDR3 extends over 15 amino acids. CDR1 MNHEY and CDR2 SMNVEV come from the germline V gene (reference sequence). The CDR3: CASSPRGSGANVLTF. The CDR3 DNA sequence: TGTGCCAGCAGCCCCCGGGGCTCTGGGGCCAACGTCCTGACTTTC.

This clone was seen a handful of times. This chain links TRBV24-1 with TRBJ2-5; TRBD2 agrees at 11 bases. The CDR3 loop spans 16 amino acids. Losses at the gene ends were 4 bases for V and 2 bases for J; bases not matched to a gene: 5. Germline CDR1 and CDR2: KGHDR and SFDVKD. CDR3 sequence reads: CATSDLLAGDQETQYF. DNA for the CDR3: TGTGCCACCAGTGACCTACTAGCGGGGGATCAAGAGACCCAGTACTTC.

This chain connects TRBV27 to TRBJ2-3; 14 nucleotides agree with TRBD2. Germline CDR1 and CDR2: MNHEY and SMNVEV (reference sequence). CDR3 length: 18 amino acids. Germline trimming cut 2 bases from V and 0 bases from J; bases unmatched to any gene: 4. CDR3 coding DNA: TGTGCCAGCAGTTTAAGACTAGCGGGAGGGCCCAGCACAGATACGCAGTATTTT. It translates to CASSLRLAGGPSTDTQYF.

V and J are TRBV5-1 and TRBJ1-1; D unclear. CDR1 is SGHRS, CDR2 YFSETQ, per germline. Deletions cut 1 base from V and 0 bases from J, with 4 bases between. The CDR3 loop spans 13 amino acids. The CDR3 coding sequence is TGCGCCAGCAGCTTGATAGTGAACACTGAAGCTTTCTTT. It specifies CASSLIVNTEAFF.

The chain combines TRBV2 with TRBJ2-5; TRBD2 might be the D (7 bases). Trimming took off 10 bases at V and 0 bases at J, with 15 bases between the two ends. There are 14 residues in the CDR3. Germline V gene data show CDR1 as SNHLY and CDR2 as FYNNEI. The CDR3 bases are TGTGCCACCTTGCAAGGGGGGGACCAAGAGACCCAGTACTTC. Its translation is CATLQGGDQETQYF.

The chain links TRBV6-5 to TRBJ2-1; no reliable D call. Germline V gene lookup returns CDR1 MNHEY and CDR2 SVGAGI. CDR3 length: 11 amino acids. V lost 4 bases to trimming and J lost 8 bases, with 6 bases between them. CDR3 in amino acids: CASSFLHEQFF. DNA for the CDR3: TGTGCCAGCAGTTTTCTACATGAGCAGTTCTTC.

This sequence joins TRBV28 and TRBJ1-2; a possible D gene is TRBD1 (6 bases). Trimming shortened V by 4 bases and J by 3 bases, and 12 bases separated the two germline ends. CDR1 MDHEN and CDR2 SYDVKM come from the germline V gene. CDR3 length equals 14 residues. The CDR3 DNA sequence: TGTGCCAGCAGTTCCCCGGGACAAGACTATGGCTACACCTTC. Translation: CASSSPGQDYGYTF.

The rearrangement joins TRBV18 to TRBJ2-7; 9 bases line up with TRBD2. CDR1 KGHSH and CDR2 LQKENI come from the germline V gene. This CDR3 is built from 15 residues. J gave up 2 bases and V 2 bases, and 4 bases lay outside the gene matches. The CDR3 is CASSPRSGRTYEQYF. The DNA for the CDR3 is TGTGCCAGCTCACCAAGGAGCGGGAGGACCTACGAGCAGTACTTC.

The gene calls are TRBV30 and TRBJ2-7, with a possible D match to TRBD2 (6 bases). The CDR3 consists of 15 residues. Trimming took off 4 bases at V and 4 bases at J, with 20 bases between the two ends. Per germline, CDR1 GTSNPN and CDR2 SVGIG (reference sequence). The DNA for the CDR3 is TGTGCCTGGACCGTCGGGGGACTCCTAATTTACGAGCAGTACTTC. Translating it yields CAWTVGGLLIYEQYF.

The table lists this clone with a few counts. This chain joins TRBV7-2 and TRBJ1-6, with a weak D call TRBD1 (6 bases). From germline, CDR1 is SGHTA and CDR2 FQGNSA. V shed 6 bases and J shed 11 bases, with 11 bases lying between them. This CDR3 has 12 amino acids. The CDR3 loop reads CASSRQGPPLHF. CDR3 nucleotides: TGTGCCAGCAGTCGTCAGGGGCCACCCCTCCACTTT.

Written as DNA, the CDR3 is TGTGCCAGCAGCCCCCGGGTAGTTTGGGGAAACACCATATATTTT. Translating it yields CASSPRVVWGNTIYF. This rearrangement joins TRBV28 to TRBJ1-3; D is unresolved. V lost 6 bases and J lost 4, with 16 bases in between. The germline V gene has CDR1 MDHEN and CDR2 SYDVKM. CDR3 size: 15 residues.

The V and J genes are TRBV28 and TRBJ1-1, with D unclear. V gave up 6 bases and J gave up 3 bases, with 11 bases separating them. Germline V gene data show CDR1 as MDHEN and CDR2 as SYDVKM. The CDR3 has 13 amino acids. Written as DNA, the CDR3 is TGTGCCAGCAGCAGCGGGGTGTACACTGAAGCTTTCTTT. This gives the protein CASSSGVYTEAFF. The full variable domain, its missing parts supplied by reference TRBV28 and TRBJ1-1, is DVKVTQSSRYLVKRTGEKVFLECVQDMDHENMFWYRQDPGLGLRLIYFSYDVKMKEKGDIPEGYSVSREKKERFSLILESASTNQTSMYLCASSSGVYTEAFFGQGTRLTVV.

V is TRBV18 and J is TRBJ1-1; D gene uncertain. V was cut by 5 bases and J by 1 base, with 14 bases left in between. This CDR3 comprises 15 residues. Germline V gene lookup returns CDR1 KGHSH and CDR2 LQKENI. DNA for the CDR3: TGTGCCAGCTCATCATCTGCGGCGGCGAACACTGAAGCTTTCTTT. Encoded protein: CASSSSAAANTEAFF.

The chain couples TRBV19 to TRBJ2-1, with 10 nucleotides matching TRBD1. The germline V gene encodes CDR1 LNHDA and CDR2 SQIVND (reference sequence). The CDR3 loop spans 17 amino acids. V dropped 11 bases and J dropped 0; count of bases not matched to a gene: 13. The CDR3 reads CASRTGGPFSSYNEQFF. In DNA form, the CDR3 reads TGTGCCTCCCGGACAGGGGGTCCCTTTAGCTCCTACAATGAGCAGTTCTTC.

The chain uses TRBV18 and TRBJ2-1; 11 bases fit TRBD2. The germline V gene has CDR1 KGHSH and CDR2 LQKENI. Trimming removed 5 bases from V and 1 base from J; junction bases left unmatched: 1. There are 15 residues in the CDR3. In DNA form, the CDR3 reads TGTGCCAGCTCAGTAGCGGGAGGGTCCTACAATGAGCAGTTCTTC. It is translated as CASSVAGGSYNEQFF.

This clone was picked up one time. The chain couples TRBV7-2 to TRBJ2-7, with 12 bases fitting TRBD1. This CDR3 is built from 16 residues. The junction had 6 bases not matched to a gene; V was cut back by 1 base and J by 5 bases. From germline, CDR1 is SGHTA and CDR2 FQGNSA. CDR3 amino acids: CASSLDAGQGANEQYF. CDR3 nucleotide sequence: TGTGCCAGCAGCTTAGATGCGGGACAGGGGGCGAACGAGCAGTACTTC.

V and J are TRBV28 and TRBJ2-7, with TRBD2 as a possible D gene (6 bases). Germline V lookup: CDR1 MDHEN, CDR2 SYDVKM. Trimming took 5 bases from V and 0 from J, leaving 14 bases between them. The CDR3 has 15 amino acids. As DNA, the CDR3 is TGTGCCAGCAGTATCTCTGGGAGGCTCTCCTACGAGCAGTACTTC. This translates into CASSISGRLSYEQYF.

The V gene is TRBV5-1, the J gene TRBJ1-2, with D hard to call. This CDR3 region has 15 residues. V shed 2 bases and J shed 8 bases, with 19 bases lying between them. The germline CDR1 and CDR2 sequences are SGHRS and YFSETQ. The CDR3 DNA reads as TGCGCCAGCAGCTTTGCGTCACGAGACCCTAGCGGCTACACCTTC. Its translation is CASSFASRDPSGYTF.

The chain carries TRBV10-1 and TRBJ2-2; D gene unclear. V dropped 2 bases and J dropped 7 bases, with 11 bases sitting between them. From germline, CDR1 is WNHNN and CDR2 SYGVQD (reference sequence). The CDR3 has 14 amino acids. DNA of the CDR3: TGCGCCAGCAGTGAGGTGATCTCAGACGGGGAGCTGTTTTTT. Encoded protein: CASSEVISDGELFF.